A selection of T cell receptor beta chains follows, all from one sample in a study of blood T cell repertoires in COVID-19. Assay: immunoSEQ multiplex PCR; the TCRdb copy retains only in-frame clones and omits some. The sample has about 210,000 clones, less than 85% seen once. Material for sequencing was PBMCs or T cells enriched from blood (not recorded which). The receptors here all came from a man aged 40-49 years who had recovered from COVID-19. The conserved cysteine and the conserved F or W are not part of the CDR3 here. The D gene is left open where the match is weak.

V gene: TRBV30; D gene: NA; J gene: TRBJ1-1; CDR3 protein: AWRTNMNTEAF
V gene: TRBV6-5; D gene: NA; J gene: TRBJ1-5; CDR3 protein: ASSYRRDQPQH
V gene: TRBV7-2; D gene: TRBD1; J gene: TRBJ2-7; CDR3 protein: ASSPRTGGTYEQY
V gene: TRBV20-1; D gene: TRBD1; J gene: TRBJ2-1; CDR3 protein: SASFGQGGYEQF
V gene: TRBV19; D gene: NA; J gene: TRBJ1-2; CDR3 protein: ASSIPQEGGYT
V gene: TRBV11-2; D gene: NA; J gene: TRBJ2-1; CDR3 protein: ASSLPLMVAANNEQF
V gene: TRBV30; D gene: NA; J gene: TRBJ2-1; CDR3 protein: AWESGANINNEQF
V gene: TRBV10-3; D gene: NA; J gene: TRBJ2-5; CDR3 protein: AISAGGETQY
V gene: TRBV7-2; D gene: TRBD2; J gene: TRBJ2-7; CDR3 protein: ASSLNPGLAGYEQY
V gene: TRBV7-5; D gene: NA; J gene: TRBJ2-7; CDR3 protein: ARSLGLTFYEQY
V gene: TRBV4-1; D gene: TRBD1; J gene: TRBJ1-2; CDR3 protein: ASSHLERGRDYGYT
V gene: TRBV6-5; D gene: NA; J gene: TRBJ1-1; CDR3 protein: ASSYSIPATTTEAF
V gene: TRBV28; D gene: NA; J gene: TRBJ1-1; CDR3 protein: ASSLNSGFGTEAF
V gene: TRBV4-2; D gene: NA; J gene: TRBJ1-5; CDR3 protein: ASSQEGHSNQPQH
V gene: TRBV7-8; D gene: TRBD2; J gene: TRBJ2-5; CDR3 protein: ASSPGTSGTQETQY
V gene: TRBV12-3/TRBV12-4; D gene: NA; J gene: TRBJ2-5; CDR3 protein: ASSHLTEETQY
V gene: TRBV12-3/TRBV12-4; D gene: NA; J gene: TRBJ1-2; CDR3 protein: ASSLGVGVGYT
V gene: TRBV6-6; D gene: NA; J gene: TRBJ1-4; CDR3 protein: ASSFGDDRSGRGY
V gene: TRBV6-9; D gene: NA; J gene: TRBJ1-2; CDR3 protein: ASSSEGILYIRGYT
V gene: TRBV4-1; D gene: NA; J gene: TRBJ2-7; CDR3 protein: ASSQRQASYEQY
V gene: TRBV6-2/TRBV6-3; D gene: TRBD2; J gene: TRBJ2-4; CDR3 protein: ASSYSGGRKPKNIQY
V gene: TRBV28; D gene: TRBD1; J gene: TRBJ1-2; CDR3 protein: ASSQLTGVSTIGYT
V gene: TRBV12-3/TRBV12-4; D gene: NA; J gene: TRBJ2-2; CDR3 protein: ASSRGIGELF